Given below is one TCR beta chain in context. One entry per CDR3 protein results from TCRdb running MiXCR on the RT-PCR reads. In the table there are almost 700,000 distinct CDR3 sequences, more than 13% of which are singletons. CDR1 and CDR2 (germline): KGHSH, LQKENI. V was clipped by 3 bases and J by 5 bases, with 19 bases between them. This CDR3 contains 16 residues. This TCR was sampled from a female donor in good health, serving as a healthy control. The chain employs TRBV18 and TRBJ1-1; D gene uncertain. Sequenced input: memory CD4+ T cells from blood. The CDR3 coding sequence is TGTGCCAGCTCACCGGTAAAGGGTGGACTGGGAACTGAAGCTTTCTTT. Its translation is CASSPVKGGLGTEAFF.